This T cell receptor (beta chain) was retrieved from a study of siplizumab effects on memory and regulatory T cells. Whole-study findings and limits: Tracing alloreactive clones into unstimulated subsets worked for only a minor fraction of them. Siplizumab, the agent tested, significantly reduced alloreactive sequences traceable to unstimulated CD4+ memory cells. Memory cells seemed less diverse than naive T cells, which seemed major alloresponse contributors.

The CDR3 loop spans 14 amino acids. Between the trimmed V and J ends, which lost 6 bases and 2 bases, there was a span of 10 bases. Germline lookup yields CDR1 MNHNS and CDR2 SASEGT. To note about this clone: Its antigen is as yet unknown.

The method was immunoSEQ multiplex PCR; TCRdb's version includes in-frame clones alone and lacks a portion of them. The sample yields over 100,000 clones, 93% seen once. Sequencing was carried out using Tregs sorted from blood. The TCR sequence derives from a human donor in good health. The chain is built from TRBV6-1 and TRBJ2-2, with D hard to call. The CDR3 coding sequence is TGTGCCAGCAGGGTGGGCCCTAACACCGGGGAGCTGTTTTTT. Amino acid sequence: CASRVGPNTGELFF.